One and the same sample provided the 6 T cell receptor beta chains below, sequenced in a study of cytomegalovirus exposure and HLA in healthy donors. Use of 60 Vbeta and 13 Jbeta primers characterized the PCR. This table comes from immunoSEQ multiplex PCR, and its TCRdb copy is limited to in-frame clones, with some not included. The table records 150,000 to 200,000 clones, about three quarters of them present only once. Sequences were obtained from PBMCs. All receptors derive from a woman in her 30s in good health and CMV-seropositive.

This clone was detected once. J is TRBJ2-5 and V is TRBV27; possibly TRBD2 for D (7 bases). CDR3 size: 13 residues. With 7 bases removed from V and 5 bases from J, the gap between germline ends came to 14 bases. Germline CDR1 reads MNHEY; CDR2 reads SMNVEV (reference sequence). The CDR3 nucleotides are TGTGCCAGCAAGGGGGGGGGCGAGGAGACCCAGTACTTC. Protein: CASKGGGEETQYF.

This sequence joins TRBV5-1 and TRBJ1-5; 11 nucleotides match TRBD1. This CDR3 has 15 residues. Germline CDR1 reads SGHRS; CDR2 reads YFSETQ. Trimming took 2 bases from V and 7 from J; bases not matched to a gene: 5. CDR3 sequence reads: CASSFAGQGDQPQHF. DNA for the CDR3: TGCGCCAGCAGCTTCGCGGGACAGGGGGACCAGCCCCAGCATTTT.

The chain has TRBV4-2 and TRBJ2-7; D uncertain. V lost 1 base and J 3 bases, leaving 10 bases between the germline ends. The CDR3 extends over 14 amino acids. Germline V gene sequence: CDR1 LGHNA, CDR2 YNFKEQ. CDR3 amino acids: CASSQVERGYEQYF. For the CDR3, the DNA is TGTGCCAGCAGCCAAGTAGAACGAGGCTACGAGCAGTACTTC.

J is TRBJ2-1 and V is TRBV7-9, with a weak D call TRBD1 (7 bases). This CDR3 comprises 17 residues. Deletions cut 5 bases from V and 7 bases from J, with 24 bases between. Germline lookup yields CDR1 SEHNR and CDR2 FQNEAQ (reference sequence). The CDR3 spells CASSRLRDRSRGNEQFF. CDR3 nucleotide sequence: TGTGCCAGCAGCAGATTGCGGGACAGATCGAGGGGGAATGAGCAGTTCTTC. Combining the CDR3 with reference TRBV7-9 and TRBJ2-1 gives the whole variable domain DTGVSQNPRHKITKRGQNVTFRCDPISEHNRLYWYRQTLGQGPEFLTYFQNEAQLEKSRLLSDRFSAERPKGSFSTLEIQRTEQGDSAMYLCASSRLRDRSRGNEQFFGPGTRLTVL.

This clone was recorded once. The V call is TRBV5-1, the J call TRBJ2-2; D perhaps matches TRBD2 (5 bases). CDR1 and CDR2 from the germline V gene are SGHRS and YFSETQ. CDR3 length: 14 residues. Between the trimmed V and J ends, which lost 3 bases and 2 bases, there was a span of 8 bases. The CDR3 loop is CASSYGVNTGELFF. In DNA, the CDR3 is TGCGCCAGCAGCTACGGGGTTAACACCGGGGAGCTGTTTTTT.

This chain links TRBV9 with TRBJ2-1; 7 nucleotides agree with TRBD1. The trim removed 2 bases at V and 3 bases at J, leaving 11 bases unmatched. Germline CDR1 is SGDLS and CDR2 is YYNGEE. This CDR3 comprises 17 residues. DNA for the CDR3: TGTGCCAGCAGCGTGGACGACAGGGATATGGACTACAATGAGCAGTTCTTC. Amino acids: CASSVDDRDMDYNEQFF. The full variable domain, with the rest looked up from reference TRBV9 and TRBJ2-1, is DSGVTQTPKHLITATGQRVTLRCSPRSGDLSVYWYQQSLDQGLQFLIQYYNGEERAKGNILERFSAQQFPDLHSELNLSSLELGDSALYFCASSVDDRDMDYNEQFFGPGTRLTVL.